The present T cell receptor (beta chain) was sequenced within a study of CD8 T cells in ankylosing spondylitis (dated by TCRdb to the late 2010s). For the study in its entirety: To find TCR variants linked to disease, the study profiled T cell receptor beta repertoires in ankylosing spondylitis patients and healthy donors. In total, the full study cohort was made up of 110 or so healthy donors and some 26 ankylosing spondylitis patients. Samples of peripheral blood were taken, and for ankylosing spondylitis patients, synovial fluid was collected as well.

With regard to this clonotype: Its antigen is unknown. An end of the junction does not agree with germline; a read error may underlie this.

Sequencer: Illumina HiSeq 2500. Quantitative 5'-RACE with molecular barcodes was the method used to prepare the TCR beta libraries. The original pipeline was this. Disease-linked TCR variants were identified with a new computational method built on a probabilistic model of VDJ rearrangement. TCRdb cleaned the public reads at Q25 with fastp, built clones with MiXCR and kept in-frame beta chains. Each record represents a unique CDR3 protein, reported with the most common genes and DNA among its rows. TCRdb's processing, not the authors', yielded these V and J calls. The sample table holds more than 250,000 distinct CDR3 sequences, of which around a tenth were seen once. Roughly 9.2% of the sample is held by the ten biggest clonotypes. Broad study findings and their caveats: Significant enrichment of the disease-linked clones was reported in matched synovial fluid samples from ankylosing spondylitis patients. Blood from ankylosing spondylitis patients appeared to be characterized by a TCR beta motif composed of under ten highly homologous amino acid variants. Some of the motif variants had been reported before in the synovial fluid and blood of reactive arthritis patients, a finding that suggests common disease-initiation mechanisms. The disease-linked clones had a CD8+ phenotype and were found at relatively low frequencies in peripheral blood.

Sequencing was carried out using blood, either unsorted or a sorted T cell fraction (not recorded which). This clonotype was obtained from a female donor with ankylosing spondylitis or in good health (not recorded which).

The nucleotides read TGTGCCAGCTTGGGCTCGAGCACAGATACGCACTATTTT. This encodes CASLGSSTDTHYF. The chain is encoded by TRBV7-9 joined to TRBJ2-3, with the D gene not clear enough to name. Taken from cysteine to phenylalanine, the CDR3 has 13 residues. CDR3 DNA is the only sequence kept; it has 39 bases, read in frame from the first base. For CDR1 and CDR2, the germline V gene (reference sequence) lists SEHNR and FQNEAQ. Where the CDR3 stops, the reference TRBV7-9 and TRBJ2-3 genes take over; the full variable domain is DTGVSQNPRHKITKRGQNVTFRCDPISEHNRLYWYRQTLGQGPEFLTYFQNEAQLEKSRLLSDRFSAERPKGSFSTLEIQRTEQGDSAMYLCASLGSSTDTHYFGPGTRLTVL.